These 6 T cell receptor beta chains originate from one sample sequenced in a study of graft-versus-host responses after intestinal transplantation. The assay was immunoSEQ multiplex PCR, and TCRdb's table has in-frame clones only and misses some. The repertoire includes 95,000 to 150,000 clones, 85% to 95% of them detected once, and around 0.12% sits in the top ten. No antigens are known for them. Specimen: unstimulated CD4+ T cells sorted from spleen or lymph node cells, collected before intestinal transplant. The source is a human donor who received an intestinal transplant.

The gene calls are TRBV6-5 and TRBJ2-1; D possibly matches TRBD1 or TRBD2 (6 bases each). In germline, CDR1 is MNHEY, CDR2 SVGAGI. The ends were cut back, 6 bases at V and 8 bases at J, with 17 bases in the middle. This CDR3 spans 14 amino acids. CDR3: CASRRDMEGDEQFF. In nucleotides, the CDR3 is TGTGCCAGCAGACGCGACATGGAGGGGGATGAGCAGTTCTTC.

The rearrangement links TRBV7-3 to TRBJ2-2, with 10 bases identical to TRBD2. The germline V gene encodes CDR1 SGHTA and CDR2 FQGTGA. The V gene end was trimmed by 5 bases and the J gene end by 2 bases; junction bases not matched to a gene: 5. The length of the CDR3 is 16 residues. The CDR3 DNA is TGTGCCAGCAGCCTGACTAGCGGGCATAACACCGGGGAGCTGTTTTTT. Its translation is CASSLTSGHNTGELFF. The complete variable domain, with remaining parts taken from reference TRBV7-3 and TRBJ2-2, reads GAGVSQTPSNKVTEKGKYVELRCDPISGHTALYWYRQSLGQGPEFLIYFQGTGAADDSGLPNDRFFAVRPEGSVSTLKIQRTERGDSAVYLCASSLTSGHNTGELFFGEGSRLTVL.

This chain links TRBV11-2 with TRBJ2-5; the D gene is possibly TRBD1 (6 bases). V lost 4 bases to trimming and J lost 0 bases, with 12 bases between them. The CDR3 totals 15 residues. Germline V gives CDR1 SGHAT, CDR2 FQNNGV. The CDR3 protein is CASSSNTGHQETQYF. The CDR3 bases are TGTGCCAGCAGCTCTAATACAGGGCACCAAGAGACCCAGTACTTC.

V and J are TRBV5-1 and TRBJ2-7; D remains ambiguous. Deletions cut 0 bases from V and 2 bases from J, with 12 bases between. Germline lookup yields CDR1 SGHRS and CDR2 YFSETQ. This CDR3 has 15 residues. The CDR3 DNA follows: TGCGCCAGCAGCTTGGGGAGTATCCCTACCTACGAGCAGTACTTC. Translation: CASSLGSIPTYEQYF.

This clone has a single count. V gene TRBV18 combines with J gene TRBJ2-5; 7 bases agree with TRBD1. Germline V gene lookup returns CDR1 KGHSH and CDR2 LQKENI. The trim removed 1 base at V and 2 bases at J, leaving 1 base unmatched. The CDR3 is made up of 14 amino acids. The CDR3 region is CASSPLDRQETQYF. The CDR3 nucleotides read TGTGCCAGCTCACCACTGGACAGGCAAGAGACCCAGTACTTC.

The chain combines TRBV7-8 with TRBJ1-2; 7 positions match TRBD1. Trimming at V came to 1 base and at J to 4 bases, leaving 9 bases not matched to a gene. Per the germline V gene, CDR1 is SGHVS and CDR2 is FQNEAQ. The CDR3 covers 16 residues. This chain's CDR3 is CASSLDPLGTAYGYTF. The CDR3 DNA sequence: TGTGCCAGCAGCTTAGACCCTTTGGGGACAGCCTATGGCTACACCTTC.